Below, 11 T cell receptor beta chains from the same sample are listed, as sequenced in a study of blood T cell repertoires in COVID-19. Sequencing used immunoSEQ multiplex PCR; TCRdb keeps in-frame clones, though not all of them. The table lists roughly 230,000 clones, about 80% of them singletons. The specimen sequenced was PBMCs or T cells enriched from blood (not recorded which). Receptors were obtained from a man aged 50-59 years who had recovered from COVID-19.

This clone was seen ten or more times. Germline is not matched at one junction end, which may reflect a read error. Different DNA sequences within this sample yield the same CDR3. V gene TRBV7-7 combines with J gene TRBJ2-2; TRBD1 agrees at 8 bases. The V gene's germline CDR1 is SSHAT and CDR2 FNYEAQ (reference sequence). The CDR3 length is 15 residues. The CDR3 sequence: CASSPGTGITGELFF. The CDR3 region has the DNA TGTGCTAGCAGCCCCGGGACAGGAATCACCGGGGAGCTGTTTTTT. Full variable domain (outside the CDR3, taken from reference TRBV7-7 and TRBJ2-2): GAGVSQSPRYKVTKRGQDVTLRCDPISSHATLYWYQQALGQGPEFLTYFNYEAQPDKSGLPSDRFSAERPEGSISTLTIQRTEQRDSAMYRCASSPGTGITGELFFGEGSRLTVL.

This chain links TRBV14 with TRBJ2-3; 8 positions agree with TRBD2. Trimming took 0 bases from V and 2 from J; bases not matched to a gene: 4. The CDR3 runs to 16 residues. Germline CDR1 is SGHDN and CDR2 is FVKESK. The CDR3 protein is CASSQDRGGNTDTQYF. CDR3 in DNA: TGTGCCAGCAGCCAAGACCGGGGGGGCAACACAGATACGCAGTATTTT.

The chain has TRBV5-1 and TRBJ2-7; 8 bases agree with TRBD2. The junction had 10 bases not matched to a gene; V was cut back by 2 bases and J by 3 bases. The CDR3 is made up of 16 amino acids. From germline, CDR1 is SGHRS and CDR2 YFSETQ. CDR3 loop: CASSFSRGSGDYEQYF. The CDR3 nucleotides read TGCGCCAGCAGCTTTTCCCGAGGTAGCGGGGACTACGAGCAGTACTTC.

The DNA of the CDR3 is TGTGCCAGCAGCCAATCCGACAGTGACGGACAGCCCCAGCATTTT. It codes for CASSQSDSDGQPQHF. This chain connects TRBV4-2 to TRBJ1-5, with TRBD1 as a possible D gene (5 bases). Germline loops: CDR1 LGHNA, CDR2 YNFKEQ. The CDR3 has 15 amino acids. V was clipped by 2 bases and J by 7 bases, with 15 bases between them.

V usage is TRBV7-2 and J usage is TRBJ2-7; possibly TRBD2 for D (6 bases). The CDR3 runs to 17 residues. Germline loops: CDR1 SGHTA, CDR2 FQGNSA. Trimming took off 5 bases at V and 0 bases at J, with 20 bases between the two ends. As DNA, the CDR3 is TGTGCCAGCAGCCCCCGGACGGGAGCCCATATCTCCTACGAGCAGTACTTC. As protein: CASSPRTGAHISYEQYF.

The rearrangement uses TRBV30 and TRBJ2-7, with TRBD1 identical over 8 bases. V was clipped by 5 bases and J by 7 bases; unmatched bases: 10. Germline CDR1 is GTSNPN and CDR2 is SVGIG (reference sequence). The CDR3 contains 13 residues. DNA of the CDR3: TGTGCCTGGGACCGGACAGGGCTTAGTGAGCAGTACTTC. As protein: CAWDRTGLSEQYF. The whole variable domain, filled in from reference TRBV30 and TRBJ2-7, reads SQTIHQWPATLVQPVGSPLSLECTVEGTSNPNLYWYRQAAGRGLQLLFYSVGIGQISSEVPQNLSASRPQDRQFILSSKKLLLSDSGFYLCAWDRTGLSEQYFGPGTRLTVT.

V gene TRBV11-1 combines with J gene TRBJ1-3, with D unresolved. Germline-derived CDR1 and CDR2 are SGHAT and FQDESV (reference sequence). The CDR3 contains 16 residues. The V and J ends lost 1 base and 0 bases respectively, with 10 bases between them. Here the CDR3 DNA reads TGTGCCAGCAGCTTAGTCCGCGGCAACTCTGGAAACACCATATATTTT. This codes for CASSLVRGNSGNTIYF.

In this sample, this clone turned up once. The chain combines TRBV7-2 with TRBJ2-1; D remains ambiguous. In germline, CDR1 is SGHTA, CDR2 FQGNSA. CDR3 length equals 15 residues. Trimming shortened V by 1 base and J by 0 bases, and 7 bases separated the two germline ends. CDR3 residues: CASSLDSYSYNEQFF. CDR3 in DNA: TGTGCCAGCAGCTTAGATAGCTACTCCTACAATGAGCAGTTCTTC.

In its sample, this clone was seen a few times. The CDR3 loop reads CASRVGWTDTQYF. The CDR3 nucleotides read TGCGCCAGCAGGGTGGGCTGGACAGATACGCAGTATTTT. The V call is TRBV5-1, the J call TRBJ2-3; D unresolved. Trimming took 5 bases from V and 3 from J, leaving 10 bases between them. This CDR3 region has 13 residues. Per the germline V gene, CDR1 is SGHRS and CDR2 is YFSETQ.

The rearrangement joins TRBV6-5 to TRBJ2-1; perhaps TRBD2 as D (5 bases). Germline loops: CDR1 MNHEY, CDR2 SVGAGI. V lost 4 bases and J lost 4, with 17 bases in between. The CDR3 loop spans 16 amino acids. CDR3 nucleotides: TGTGCCAGCAGTTCGAGACTTCGGGGAACGTACAATGAGCAGTTCTTC. This encodes CASSSRLRGTYNEQFF.

This chain links TRBV12-3 or TRBV12-4 with TRBJ1-2; D call uncertain. V gave up 3 bases and J gave up 4 bases, with 6 bases separating them. This CDR3 region has 12 residues. The CDR3 region has the DNA TGTGCCAGCAGTTTGGCCCTCTATGGCTACACCTTC. Translation: CASSLALYGYTF.